This T cell receptor beta chain was sequenced during a study of glioma-infiltrating T cells. Study-level findings and limits: Tissue and blood shared very few CDR3 sequences.

This clonotype was counted once. Its antigen is not known. V was pared by 8 bases and J by 7 bases, with 10 bases of the junction left unmatched. The CDR3 contains 14 residues. The germline V gene has CDR1 SGHVS and CDR2 FQNEAQ. TCR alpha and beta CDR3 regions were amplified from RNA using iRepertoire nested multiplex PCR. TCRdb fed the multiplex PCR reads into MiXCR, producing one record per CDR3 protein. Here the sample spans under 200,000 distinct CDR3 sequences, around 40% being singletons. The sequencing input was glioma tissue, nonneoplastic brain tissue, or PBMCs (not recorded which). This receptor was identified in a human donor with low-grade glioma or glioblastoma, undergoing nonglioma brain surgery, or in good health (not recorded which). The chain joins TRBV7-8 to TRBJ2-1, with 8 bases fitting TRBD2. The CDR3 loop reads CASASGTRPNEQFF. CDR3 coding DNA: TGTGCCAGCGCCTCCGGGACTAGACCGAATGAGCAGTTCTTC. The variable domain in full, completed from reference TRBV7-8 and TRBJ2-1, reads GAGVSQSPRYKVAKRGQDVALRCDPISGHVSLFWYQQALGQGPEFLTYFQNEAQLDKSGLPSDRFFAERPEGSVSTLKIQRTQQEDSAVYLCASASGTRPNEQFFGPGTRLTVL.